The 16 T cell receptor beta chains below all came from one sample that was sequenced in a study of T cell responses to AZD1222 COVID-19 vaccine. The assay was immunoSEQ multiplex PCR, and TCRdb's table has in-frame clones only and misses some. In the table there are around 80,000 clones, around 90% of which are singletons. The sample consisted of peripheral blood, taken 28 days after the second AZD1222 dose. These receptors all come from an adult who received the AZD1222 COVID-19 vaccine.

This clone was recorded once. The chain recombines TRBV13 with TRBJ2-3; D unresolved. This CDR3 is built from 12 residues. The V end was cut by 1 base, the J end by 5 bases, with 4 bases between. Germline CDR1 PRHDT, CDR2 FYEKMQ (reference sequence). CDR3 DNA: TGTGCCAGCAGCTTAGACCTAGATACGCAGTATTTT. It codes for CASSLDLDTQYF.

The V gene is TRBV30, the J gene TRBJ1-2, with D uncertain. This CDR3 contains 11 residues. Germline V gives CDR1 GTSNPN, CDR2 SVGIG (reference sequence). The CDR3 sequence: CAGGEGYGYTF. CDR3 bases: TGTGCTGGTGGGGAGGGCTATGGCTACACCTTC. Full variable domain (rest looked up from reference TRBV30 and TRBJ1-2): SQTIHQWPATLVQPVGSPLSLECTVEGTSNPNLYWYRQAAGRGLQLLFYSVGIGQISSEVPQNLSASRPQDRQFILSSKKLLLSDSGFYLCAGGEGYGYTFGSGTRLTVV.

The rearrangement links TRBV19 to TRBJ1-3; 7 bases fit TRBD1. The junction had 6 bases not matched to a gene; V was cut back by 7 bases and J by 3 bases. The CDR3 consists of 14 residues. The V gene's germline CDR1 is LNHDA and CDR2 SQIVND (reference sequence). The CDR3 DNA reads TGTGCCAGTATCGACAGGGCTAGTGGAAACACCATATATTTT. This codes for CASIDRASGNTIYF.

The CDR3 bases are TGTGCCAGTAGTAAGGGCGGGAGTCGTACAGATACGCAGTATTTT. Translating it yields CASSKGGSRTDTQYF. J is TRBJ2-3 and V is TRBV19; 7 bases map to TRBD2. In germline, CDR1 is LNHDA, CDR2 SQIVND (reference sequence). V shed 4 bases and J 3 bases; nucleotides not matched to a gene: 7. The CDR3 consists of 15 residues. Using reference TRBV19 and TRBJ2-3 for the parts outside the CDR3, the full variable domain is DGGITQSPKYLFRKEGQNVTLSCEQNLNHDAMYWYRQDPGQGLRLIYYSQIVNDFQKGDIAEGYSVSREKKESFPLTVTSAQKNPTAFYLCASSKGGSRTDTQYFGPGTRLTVL.

This clone was seen once. The chain links TRBV29-1 to TRBJ2-3, with 9 positions matching TRBD1. The V and J ends lost 7 bases and 0 bases, in that order; junction bases with no gene match: 5. The germline V gene has CDR1 SQVTM and CDR2 ANQGSEA. This CDR3 region has 14 residues. In nucleotides, the CDR3 is TGCAGCGGGGGACAGGGAATCAGCACAGATACGCAGTATTTT. This gives the protein CSGGQGISTDTQYF.

This sequence joins TRBV18 and TRBJ2-1, with a weak D call TRBD1 (6 bases). CDR3 size: 15 residues. V was pared by 2 bases and J by 6 bases, with 14 bases between. The V gene's germline CDR1 is KGHSH and CDR2 LQKENI. CDR3 bases: TGTGCCAGCTCACCAGAACAGGGATCAAGCAATGAGCAGTTCTTC. This translates into CASSPEQGSSNEQFF.

This chain links TRBV6-6 with TRBJ1-5; no definite D call. Germline lookup yields CDR1 MNHNY and CDR2 SVGAGI (reference sequence). V lost 7 bases, J lost 3 bases, and 10 bases lay in between. This CDR3 spans 13 amino acids. CDR3 bases: TGTGCCAGCAAGCCAGGCGACAATCAGCCCCAGCATTTT. Amino acid sequence: CASKPGDNQPQHF.

The chain has TRBV4-1 and TRBJ2-7; TRBD2 matches at 8 bases. The CDR3 loop spans 19 amino acids. Trimming cost V 3 bases and J 7 bases; bases outside gene matches: 23. Per germline, CDR1 MGHRA and CDR2 YSYEKL. CDR3 residues: CASSQRGLANSVTEKEQYF. In DNA form, the CDR3 reads TGCGCCAGCAGCCAGAGAGGACTAGCTAATAGTGTGACCGAAAAAGAGCAGTACTTC.

This chain joins TRBV29-1 and TRBJ2-7; D tentatively reads TRBD1 or TRBD2 (5 bases each). Germline CDR1 is SQVTM and CDR2 is ANQGSEA. Trimming pared 2 bases from V and 5 bases from J, leaving 13 bases between. CDR3 size: 13 residues. The CDR3 loop is CSVERQLGDEQYF. The CDR3 nucleotides are TGCAGCGTTGAAAGACAGTTGGGGGACGAGCAGTACTTC.

This clone was seen only once. The chain recombines TRBV18 with TRBJ1-5, with 9 bases that match TRBD1. The CDR3 is made up of 18 amino acids. The germline V gene encodes CDR1 KGHSH and CDR2 LQKENI. V shed 1 base, J shed 5 bases, and the junction held 12 bases outside the gene matches. CDR3 protein: CASSPRKLTGGSDQPQHF. The CDR3 DNA sequence: TGTGCCAGCTCACCACGGAAGCTGACAGGGGGGTCGGATCAGCCCCAGCATTTT.

In nucleotides, the CDR3 is TGTGCCAGTGCAAAGGCCGCGGACAACTCCTACGAGCAGTACTTC. Translating gives CASAKAADNSYEQYF. The chain is built from TRBV19 and TRBJ2-7; possibly TRBD1 for D (5 bases). This CDR3 region has 15 residues. From germline, CDR1 is LNHDA and CDR2 SQIVND (reference sequence). Deletions cut 8 bases from V and 0 bases from J, with 17 bases between.

The rearrangement joins TRBV19 to TRBJ1-2; TRBD1 is a possible D gene (5 bases). V shed 3 bases and J shed 4 bases, with 15 bases lying between them. Germline lookup yields CDR1 LNHDA and CDR2 SQIVND (reference sequence). The CDR3 totals 15 residues. The CDR3, as DNA: TGTGCCAGTAGTATCTTAGGGGACGGCTTCTATGGCTACACCTTC. As protein: CASSILGDGFYGYTF.

This clone has just one count. This chain uses TRBV11-3 with TRBJ2-1, with a tentative D call TRBD1 (5 bases). Trimming cost V 3 bases and J 5 bases, with 5 bases left between them. The CDR3 runs to 12 residues. Germline CDR1 reads SGHNT; CDR2 reads YENEEA. Here the CDR3 DNA reads TGTGCCAGCAGCTTGACAGACAATGAGCAGTTCTTC. It yields the protein CASSLTDNEQFF.

This sequence joins TRBV30 and TRBJ1-5, with no clear D. Trimming took off 2 bases at V and 5 bases at J, with 7 bases between the two ends. From germline, CDR1 is GTSNPN and CDR2 SVGIG (reference sequence). The CDR3 has 12 amino acids. This CDR3 is CAWSFTHQPQHF. CDR3 in DNA: TGTGCCTGGAGTTTTACCCATCAGCCCCAGCATTTT. The entire variable domain, with the rest obtained from reference TRBV30 and TRBJ1-5, is as follows: SQTIHQWPATLVQPVGSPLSLECTVEGTSNPNLYWYRQAAGRGLQLLFYSVGIGQISSEVPQNLSASRPQDRQFILSSKKLLLSDSGFYLCAWSFTHQPQHFGDGTRLSIL.

Written as DNA, the CDR3 is TGTGCCAGCAGCTTAGCTGCCCAGGGGGCCCAAGAGACCCAGTACTTC. This translates into CASSLAAQGAQETQYF. V is TRBV7-3 and J is TRBJ2-5; TRBD1 agrees at 8 bases. The CDR3 contains 16 residues. The V gene's germline CDR1 is SGHTA and CDR2 FQGTGA. V dropped 2 bases and J dropped 1; count of bases not matched to a gene: 6.

This sequence joins TRBV6-5 and TRBJ1-1; 12 bases align to TRBD1. CDR3 size: 13 residues. The trim removed 6 bases at V and 4 bases at J, leaving 0 bases unmatched. CDR1 and CDR2 from the germline V gene are MNHEY and SVGAGI. The CDR3 nucleotides read TGTGCCAGCAGGGGACAGGGGGCCACTGAAGCTTTCTTT. Amino acid sequence: CASRGQGATEAFF.